This paragraph reports one T cell receptor beta chain. The junction departs from germline at one end; a sequencing error may be responsible. Original processing notes: It was from reference gene primer amplification that nucleated cell counts were estimated. Sequencing was performed with immunoSEQ multiplex PCR; in TCRdb, only in-frame clones are kept and a portion is missing. V and J calls and clone size follow that table, whereas D and trimming were derived from the DNA. The repertoire holds a few hundred thousand clones, with roughly 86% as singletons. The data originate from a study of blood T cell repertoires in COVID-19. Sample: peripheral blood. The sequence was collected from a woman between 45 and 60 years old with acute or convalescent COVID-19.

The CDR3 sequence: CASSPFLSGSDEQYF. In DNA form, the CDR3 reads TGTGCTAGCAGCCCTTTCCTTAGCGGGAGCGACGAGCAGTACTTC. V usage is TRBV7-7 and J usage is TRBJ2-7; 9 bases are shared with TRBD2. The CDR3 extends over 15 amino acids. The V gene's germline CDR1 is SSHAT and CDR2 FNYEAQ (reference sequence). The whole variable domain, filled in from reference TRBV7-7 and TRBJ2-7, reads GAGVSQSPRYKVTKRGQDVTLRCDPISSHATLYWYQQALGQGPEFLTYFNYEAQPDKSGLPSDRFSAERPEGSISTLTIQRTEQRDSAMYRCASSPFLSGSDEQYFGPGTRLTVT.